This TCR beta chain was profiled in a study of human T cells and chemical hapten exposure. Whole-study results and caveats: No shift was seen in TCRs above 1 in 1000 frequency with DPC sensitization.

Germline loops: CDR1 SGHTA, CDR2 FQGNSA. Trimming removed 4 bases at V and 5 bases at J, with 14 bases between. CDR3 length: 15 amino acids. MiXCR, run by TCRdb on the RACE reads, gives a single entry per CDR3 protein. The sample comprises about 120,000 distinct CDR3 sequences, roughly 12% of which are singletons, and around 2.8% rests with the top ten. Time point of the sample: pre-sensitization, week 0. Treatment in this sample: therapeutic diphenylcyclopropenone sensitization with weekly scalp DPC. This clonotype was counted only a few times. Its antigen remains unidentified. The TCR originated in a woman between 18 and 29 years old with alopecia areata. Some clones in this sample may be carry-over from other donors' samples. V and J are TRBV7-2 and TRBJ1-4; D uncertain. Sequenced material: whole blood, taken in connection with sensitization to the hapten diphenylcyclopropenone (DPC). CDR3 coding DNA: TGTGCCAGCAGCTCGAGGCGGGCAGAAAATGAAAAACTGTTTTTT. Translated: CASSSRRAENEKLFF.